The present T cell receptor (beta chain) was sequenced within a study of T cell responses to AZD1222 COVID-19 vaccine. Across the study: Analysis merged second doses at about 4 or about 12 weeks. The study's findings and limits: The study identified only five to seven AZD1222 recipients as seropositive at baseline. Across the whole spike, CD4 TCRs peaked at regions 160-218 and 743-854.

The count of this clone is one. Antigen unknown. Germline-derived CDR1 and CDR2 are SNHLY and FYNNEI. The CDR3 extends over 14 amino acids. Unmatched junction bases numbered 3, after V lost 6 bases and J lost 5 bases. The data were produced by immunoSEQ multiplex PCR, yet TCRdb's version contains in-frame clones alone and is incomplete. The profile shows 100,000 to 150,000 clones, just over 90% of them singletons. This specimen consisted of peripheral blood, obtained on day 0 of AZD1222 vaccination. The chain employs TRBV2 and TRBJ2-5; 13 bases fit TRBD2. The sequence came from an adult in good health. The CDR3, as DNA: TGTGCCAGCAGGGTGACTAGCGGGGGGGAGACCCAGTACTTC. This encodes CASRVTSGGETQYF.